This T cell receptor beta chain appears in the sequencing data of a study of CD8 T cell repertoires and HIV-1 epitope variants. Study details: Twenty-five autologous and known Gag and Nef epitope variant peptides each stimulated T cells separately. IL-2, IL-7 and IL-15 were added on days 3 and 7 of roughly eleven-day cultures. Study results and caveats: Only beta chains were identified, marking proliferation to antigen, not function. Roughly nine antigen-specific TCR beta clonotypes were found; over 5 seemed cross-reactive to variants.

Concerning this clone: Its target is not known.

The method was immunoSEQ multiplex PCR; TCRdb's version includes in-frame clones alone and lacks a portion of them. The sample has 5,400 or so clones; about 71% are singletons. The CDR3 consists of 16 residues. Trimming removed 2 bases at V and 2 bases at J, with 16 bases between. Germline CDR1 MDHEN, CDR2 SYDVKM. Sequencing was done on a sample of cultured CD8+ T cells derived from PBMCs. The V and J genes are TRBV28 and TRBJ2-7; TRBD1 or TRBD2 may be the D gene (5 bases each). The TCR comes from a male donor with HIV. The CDR3 spells CASSLEGRSNTYEQYF. As DNA, the CDR3 is TGTGCCAGCAGTTTAGAGGGGCGGTCTAACACCTACGAGCAGTACTTC.